This passage covers 17 T cell receptor beta chains from one sample sequenced in a study of cytotoxic CD8 clonotypes in ibrutinib-treated CLL. Clones were sequenced by immunoSEQ multiplex PCR, and TCRdb holds only the in-frame ones, with some missing. The profile shows 30,000 to 40,000 clones, around 70% of them singletons. Sequenced here: PBMCs, sampled at disease progression, from a patient treated with ibrutinib. The receptors originated from a human donor with chronic lymphocytic leukemia.

This chain connects TRBV4-2 to TRBJ2-3; D gene uncertain. The CDR3 contains 15 residues. Per germline, CDR1 LGHNA and CDR2 YNFKEQ. The V and J ends lost 0 bases and 2 bases respectively, with 9 bases between them. This chain's CDR3 is CASSQDIGYTDTQYF. The CDR3 bases are TGTGCCAGCAGCCAAGACATTGGGTACACAGATACGCAGTATTTT.

The gene calls are TRBV6-1 and TRBJ2-3, with 8 bases identical to TRBD2. Germline loops: CDR1 MNHNS, CDR2 SASEGT. Losses at the gene ends were 2 bases for V and 5 bases for J; bases not matched to a gene: 9. CDR3 size: 16 residues. CDR3 DNA: TGTGCCAGCAGTGAATTTATTAGCGGGATAGGAGATACGCAGTATTTT. Encoded protein: CASSEFISGIGDTQYF.

V is TRBV7-6 and J is TRBJ1-2; TRBD1 aligns across 7 bases. CDR3 size: 15 residues. Germline assignment: CDR1 SGHVS and CDR2 FNYEAQ. With V trimmed by 1 base and J by 6 bases, 8 bases remained unmatched. The CDR3 protein is CASSLVATGLDGYTF. The CDR3 region has the DNA TGTGCCAGCAGCTTAGTCGCGACAGGGCTCGATGGCTACACCTTC.

The chain employs TRBV29-1 and TRBJ1-2; possible D gene TRBD1, 6 bases. V shed 6 bases and J shed 8 bases, with 19 bases lying between them. Per germline, CDR1 SQVTM and CDR2 ANQGSEA. The CDR3 extends over 13 amino acids. CDR3 region: CSVATGAIYGYTF. CDR3 coding DNA: TGCAGCGTAGCGACAGGCGCCATTTACGGCTACACCTTC. Complete variable domain (other parts from reference TRBV29-1 and TRBJ1-2): SAVISQKPSRDICQRGTSLTIQCQVDSQVTMMFWYRQQPGQSLTLIATANQGSEATYESGFVIDKFPISRPNLTFSTLTVSNMSPEDSSIYLCSVATGAIYGYTFGSGTRLTVV.

The V call is TRBV27, the J call TRBJ1-1; D remains ambiguous. CDR3 length: 12 amino acids. CDR1 and CDR2 (germline): MNHEY, SMNVEV (reference sequence). Trimming pared 6 bases from V and 8 bases from J, leaving 13 bases between. The CDR3 DNA reads as TGTGCCAGCAGCGCACCCGACCTAGAAGCTTTCTTT. Translated: CASSAPDLEAFF.

This clone showed up just once. This chain joins TRBV7-9 and TRBJ2-2, with D unclear. Per the germline V gene, CDR1 is SEHNR and CDR2 is FQNEAQ (reference sequence). V was pared by 4 bases and J by 6 bases, with 18 bases between. This CDR3 is 16 amino acids long. The CDR3 DNA sequence: TGTGCCAGCAGCTCTATGGTCCCAGCGTTTGCCGGGGAGCTGTTTTTT. Translating gives CASSSMVPAFAGELFF. The full variable domain, in which reference TRBV7-9 and TRBJ2-2 provide the parts outside the CDR3, is DTGVSQNPRHKITKRGQNVTFRCDPISEHNRLYWYRQTLGQGPEFLTYFQNEAQLEKSRLLSDRFSAERPKGSFSTLEIQRTEQGDSAMYLCASSSMVPAFAGELFFGEGSRLTVL.

This clone was seen a handful of times. This chain connects TRBV9 to TRBJ1-1; no definite D call. The ends were cut back, 3 bases at V and 4 bases at J, with 10 bases in the middle. This CDR3 comprises 13 residues. Looked up from germline, CDR1 is SGDLS and CDR2 is YYNGEE. The CDR3 DNA is TGTGCCAGCAGCGCAAGACCGTTCACTGAAGCTTTCTTT. Its translation: CASSARPFTEAFF.

The rearrangement uses TRBV6-6 and TRBJ2-7, with 7 bases lining up with TRBD2. CDR1 is MNHNY, CDR2 SVGAGI, per germline (reference sequence). The CDR3 is 12 amino acids. Unmatched junction bases numbered 0, after V lost 6 bases and J lost 1 base. This chain's CDR3 is CASRGGSYEQYF. As DNA, the CDR3 is TGTGCCAGCAGGGGGGGGTCCTACGAGCAGTACTTC.

The chain links TRBV19 to TRBJ2-2; TRBD2 matches 10 bases. Germline V gives CDR1 LNHDA, CDR2 SQIVND (reference sequence). The CDR3 spans 17 residues. J gave up 2 bases and V 3 bases, and 6 bases lay outside the gene matches. CDR3 sequence reads: CASSIGSGRRNTGELFF. The CDR3 nucleotides are TGTGCCAGTAGTATCGGTAGCGGGAGGAGAAACACCGGGGAGCTGTTTTTT.

This rearrangement joins TRBV7-2 to TRBJ1-2; the D is unclear. This CDR3 contains 15 residues. CDR1 is SGHTA, CDR2 FQGNSA, per germline. V lost 1 base to trimming and J lost 4 bases, with 13 bases between them. The CDR3 nucleotides are TGTGCCAGCAGCTTAGTGGTCCCCGTCCTCTATGGCTACACCTTC. It is translated as CASSLVVPVLYGYTF.

V and J are TRBV9 and TRBJ2-1; D possibly corresponds to TRBD2 (6 bases). Between the trimmed V and J ends, which lost 4 bases and 5 bases, there was a span of 19 bases. CDR1 SGDLS and CDR2 YYNGEE come from the germline V gene. The CDR3 has 16 residues. The CDR3 region has the DNA TGTGCCAGCAGCACCCGGGACTTCCCCGCCCACAATGAGCAGTTCTTC. Encoded protein: CASSTRDFPAHNEQFF.

This chain connects TRBV25-1 to TRBJ2-1; tentatively, D is TRBD1 (6 bases). Germline V CDR1 and CDR2: MGHDK, SYGVNS. This CDR3 is 16 amino acids long. V was shortened by 3 bases and J by 0 bases, with 12 bases between the two germline ends. The CDR3 protein is CASSDTTGSSYNEQFF. Written as DNA, the CDR3 is TGTGCCAGCAGTGACACGACAGGCAGCTCCTACAATGAGCAGTTCTTC.

The chain joins TRBV11-2 to TRBJ2-7; D is uncertain. Trimming shortened V by 1 base and J by 2 bases, and 12 bases separated the two germline ends. The CDR3 has 15 amino acids. Germline CDR1 is SGHAT and CDR2 is FQNNGV. The CDR3 DNA reads TGTGCCAGCAGCTTAGGCCCAGGTCCCGCCTACGAGCAGTACTTC. Its protein is CASSLGPGPAYEQYF.

This chain uses TRBV28 with TRBJ1-2, with 12 nucleotides matching TRBD1. The CDR3 loop spans 17 amino acids. CDR1 and CDR2 from the germline V gene are MDHEN and SYDVKM. Trimming took 5 bases from V and 4 from J; bases not matched to a gene: 11. The CDR3 DNA follows: TGTGCCAGCAGTATTGGGGGACAGGGGGCGTTGGGCTATGGCTACACCTTC. Translation gives CASSIGGQGALGYGYTF.

This clone was detected a few times. This chain uses TRBV5-1 with TRBJ2-2, with 7 bases identical to TRBD2. The CDR3 length is 15 residues. V shed 4 bases, J shed 4 bases, and the junction held 7 bases outside the gene matches. Germline CDR1 is SGHRS and CDR2 is YFSETQ. The CDR3 region has the DNA TGCGCCAGCAGCACCGCGGGAGAACCCACCGGGGAGCTGTTTTTT. The encoded protein is CASSTAGEPTGELFF. Full variable domain (missing parts from reference TRBV5-1 and TRBJ2-2): KAGVTQTPRYLIKTRGQQVTLSCSPISGHRSVSWYQQTPGQGLQFLFEYFSETQRNKGNFPGRFSGRQFSNSRSEMNVSTLELGDSALYLCASSTAGEPTGELFFGEGSRLTVL.

The rearrangement links TRBV29-1 to TRBJ1-5; 9 bases align to TRBD1. Germline lookup yields CDR1 SQVTM and CDR2 ANQGSEA. V shed 6 bases, J shed 1 base, and the junction held 10 bases outside the gene matches. This CDR3 comprises 16 residues. The CDR3 loop is CSVPTGGVWSNQPQHF. CDR3 nucleotides: TGCAGCGTCCCTACAGGGGGCGTCTGGAGCAATCAGCCCCAGCATTTT.

V and J are TRBV2 and TRBJ2-5, with D uncertain. Germline V gene lookup returns CDR1 SNHLY and CDR2 FYNNEI. The CDR3 length is 15 residues. V lost 1 base and J lost 5, with 14 bases in between. CDR3 loop: CASSEDGAGWETQYF. The CDR3 coding sequence is TGTGCCAGCAGTGAAGATGGCGCCGGGTGGGAGACCCAGTACTTC.